These 26 T cell receptor beta chains came from one sample sequenced in a study of molecular identifiers for immune sequencing clone quantification. A single record per CDR3 protein comes from TCRdb applying MiXCR to the PCR reads. The data contain some 580,000 distinct CDR3 sequences, roughly 25% of them singletons. What was sequenced was naive CD8+ T cells from blood, with Jurkat cell RNA spiked in. The subset was: FACS-sorted CD8+CD4-CCR7+CD45RA+ naive T cells. The origin of the receptors is a human donor in good health. Some libraries in this study had Jurkat cell RNA spiked in.

This rearrangement joins TRBV18 to TRBJ2-7, with unresolved D. The CDR3 extends over 12 amino acids. The V gene lost 4 bases and the J gene lost 6 bases, with 10 bases spanning the gap. Germline loops: CDR1 KGHSH, CDR2 LQKENI. Here the CDR3 reads CASSRTRSEQYF. CDR3 sequence (DNA): TGTGCCAGCTCACGCACAAGGAGCGAGCAGTACTTC.

The chain is built from TRBV3-1 and TRBJ2-7, with D possibly TRBD1 on 7 matching bases. This CDR3 has 15 residues. Germline CDR1 and CDR2: LGHDT and YNNKEL (reference sequence). Trimming shortened V by 0 bases and J by 5 bases, and 14 bases separated the two germline ends. The CDR3 DNA reads as TGTGCCAGCAGCCAAGATTTCAGGGGGGCGAACGAGCAGTACTTC. Encoded protein: CASSQDFRGANEQYF.

This clonotype has at least ten counts. The chain is built from TRBV27 and TRBJ1-1; D might be TRBD1 (5 bases). The length of the CDR3 is 14 residues. Germline CDR1 MNHEY, CDR2 SMNVEV (reference sequence). The germline V and J ends were trimmed by 3 bases and 6 bases, with 14 bases remaining between them. The CDR3 here is CASSFSQGVAEAFF. The CDR3 DNA sequence: TGTGCCAGCAGTTTCTCGCAGGGCGTCGCTGAAGCTTTCTTT.

The chain has TRBV28 and TRBJ2-7; D not certain. V was pared by 3 bases and J by 2 bases, with 20 bases between. The CDR3 length is 17 residues. From germline, CDR1 is MDHEN and CDR2 SYDVKM. The CDR3 spells CASSFSLTVAAAYEQYF. The CDR3 coding sequence is TGTGCCAGCAGTTTCTCACTTACCGTGGCAGCAGCCTACGAGCAGTACTTC.

This clonotype has at least ten counts. The rearrangement joins TRBV4-1 to TRBJ2-7; 8 bases fit TRBD1. Germline V gene data show CDR1 as MGHRA and CDR2 as YSYEKL. Trimming at V came to 3 bases and at J to 2 bases, leaving 6 bases not matched to a gene. The CDR3 has 15 amino acids. This CDR3 is CASSQEDRGPYEQYF. CDR3 DNA sequence: TGCGCCAGCAGCCAGGAAGACAGGGGCCCCTACGAGCAGTACTTC.

In this sample, this clonotype turned up a few times. The gene calls are TRBV12-3 or TRBV12-4 and TRBJ2-2; D gene unclear. V shed 7 bases and J shed 10 bases, with 13 bases lying between them. The CDR3 loop spans 12 amino acids. The CDR3 bases are TGTGCCAGCACTCGACTGCCTTTGGAGCTGTTTTTT. It encodes CASTRLPLELFF.

Ten or more counts support this clonotype. The rearrangement links TRBV29-1 to TRBJ1-1; D is possibly TRBD1 (5 bases). The CDR3 length is 10 residues. Germline loops: CDR1 SQVTM, CDR2 ANQGSEA. The ends were cut back, 3 bases at V and 7 bases at J, with 6 bases in the middle. The CDR3 sequence: CSVEGGEAFF. In DNA form, the CDR3 reads TGCAGCGTTGAGGGGGGTGAAGCTTTCTTT.

The V and J genes are TRBV5-6 and TRBJ1-5; possible D gene TRBD1, 6 bases. CDR1 and CDR2 from the germline V gene are SGHDT and YYEEEE. Trimming took off 4 bases at V and 0 bases at J, with 14 bases between the two ends. The CDR3 is 16 residues long. The CDR3 sequence is CASSLQGHVSNQPQHF. The CDR3, as DNA: TGTGCCAGCAGCCTCCAGGGACATGTTAGCAATCAGCCCCAGCATTTT.

This clonotype was detected many times. This chain links TRBV6-5 with TRBJ2-7; D uncertain. CDR1 and CDR2 (germline): MNHEY, SVGAGI. V was clipped by 6 bases and J by 1 base, with 7 bases between them. This CDR3 region has 12 residues. CDR3: CASRIGSYEQYF. Here the CDR3 DNA reads TGTGCCAGCAGAATTGGGTCCTACGAGCAGTACTTC.

In its sample, this clonotype was seen many times. The junction shows a germline mismatch at one end, possibly a read error. The rearrangement links TRBV19 to TRBJ1-4; TRBD1 might be the D (6 bases). The CDR3 runs 13 residues. Germline loops: CDR1 LNHDA, CDR2 SQIVND (reference sequence). Here the CDR3 DNA reads TGTGCCAGTAGTGGAAAGTGGACAGTTGGCCAGATTTTT. Its translation is CASSGKWTVGQIF.

A few counts support this clonotype. One junction end disagrees with the germline gene, perhaps due to a read error. The chain carries TRBV12-3 or TRBV12-4 and TRBJ2-5, with TRBD2 identical over 9 bases. This CDR3 comprises 17 residues. DNA of the CDR3: TGTGTCAGCAGTCAACTCCCTAGCGGGGTACCCCCTGGGACCCAGTACTTC. Translation gives CVSSQLPSGVPPGTQYF.

The table lists this clonotype with a few counts. The gene calls are TRBV27 and TRBJ2-7; TRBD1 matches at 8 bases. Germline V gives CDR1 MNHEY, CDR2 SMNVEV (reference sequence). V dropped 3 bases and J dropped 3; count of bases not matched to a gene: 7. The CDR3 extends over 15 amino acids. This CDR3 reads CASSFGQGAFYEQYF. The CDR3 bases are TGTGCCAGCAGTTTTGGCCAGGGGGCTTTCTACGAGCAGTACTTC.

This clonotype was recorded many times. This chain connects TRBV7-9 to TRBJ2-3, with TRBD1 identical over 7 bases. CDR1 is SEHNR, CDR2 FQNEAQ, per germline (reference sequence). J gave up 6 bases and V 6 bases, and 18 bases lay outside the gene matches. This CDR3 spans 17 amino acids. The CDR3: CASSQISGGSTGDTQYF. CDR3 nucleotide sequence: TGTGCCAGCAGTCAAATATCTGGCGGCTCGACAGGGGATACGCAGTATTTT.

This clonotype was seen only once. With a much larger clone just one base away, this may be a read error. CDR3 nucleotides: TGCGCCAGCAGCCAAGATTTGGGGCACTACGAGCAGTACTTC. This encodes CASSQDLGHYEQYF. This rearrangement joins TRBV4-3 to TRBJ2-7; D perhaps matches TRBD1 (5 bases). Germline assignment: CDR1 LGHNA and CDR2 YSLEER. CDR3 size: 14 residues. V shed 0 bases and J shed 3 bases, with 9 bases lying between them.

This clonotype was picked up a small number of times. The rearrangement uses TRBV7-9 and TRBJ2-1; D is possibly TRBD1 (5 bases). The germline V gene has CDR1 SEHNR and CDR2 FQNEAQ (reference sequence). This CDR3 region has 13 residues. V lost 1 base and J 6 bases, leaving 7 bases between the germline ends. This chain's CDR3 is CASSLGQFNEQFF. Written as DNA, the CDR3 is TGTGCCAGCAGCTTAGGACAGTTCAATGAGCAGTTCTTC.

Regarding this clonotype: A much larger clone lies one base from this, so it may be a read error. This chain connects TRBV11-2 to TRBJ2-1; a weak D match, TRBD2 (6 bases). Germline-derived CDR1 and CDR2 are SGHAT and FQNNGV. The CDR3 runs 15 residues. Trimming cost V 4 bases and J 5 bases, with 15 bases left between them. The CDR3 region is CASSSLARAHNEQFF. CDR3 nucleotide sequence: TGTGCCAGCAGCTCTCTAGCGAGGGCTCACAATGAGCAGTTCTTC.

Concerning this clonotype itself: A much larger clonotype is one base distant, so this may be a read error. The chain carries TRBV6-6 and TRBJ2-7, with D maybe TRBD2 (5 bases). The CDR3 length is 13 residues. The V gene lost 3 bases and the J gene lost 5 bases, with 11 bases spanning the gap. The germline gives CDR1 MNHNY, CDR2 SVGAGI (reference sequence). In nucleotides, the CDR3 is TGTGCCAGCAGTTATACGGAGGCCCACGAGCAGTACTTC. Its translation: CASSYTEAHEQYF.

This clonotype was counted only a few times. This chain joins TRBV12-3 or TRBV12-4 and TRBJ2-2; D is unresolved. V lost 3 bases to trimming and J lost 7 bases, with 6 bases between them. The CDR3 runs 12 residues. The CDR3 region has the DNA TGTGCCAGCAGTTTCCAGGTCGGGGAGCTGTTTTTT. Its translation is CASSFQVGELFF.

The chain recombines TRBV27 with TRBJ2-3; D remains ambiguous. V was clipped by 1 base and J by 0 bases, with 8 bases between them. The CDR3 sequence is 15 residues long. Germline-derived CDR1 and CDR2 are MNHEY and SMNVEV (reference sequence). This CDR3 reads CASSLYASSTDTQYF. CDR3 DNA sequence: TGTGCCAGCAGTTTATACGCATCCAGCACAGATACGCAGTATTTT.

This clonotype was observed a handful of times. The chain uses TRBV2 and TRBJ2-7, with D possibly matching TRBD2 (5 bases). Germline loops: CDR1 SNHLY, CDR2 FYNNEI. Trimming removed 2 bases at V and 5 bases at J, with 7 bases between. This CDR3 spans 12 amino acids. The CDR3 DNA reads TGTGCCAGCAGTGAATGGGAGCACGAGCAGTACTTC. Amino acids: CASSEWEHEQYF.

Comments on this clonotype: This may be a read error: a much more frequent sequence differs by one nucleotide. This likely comes from a read error, as the CDR3 has no conserved phenylalanine or tryptophan at its end. The rearrangement uses TRBV25-1 and TRBJ1-1; D perhaps matches TRBD1 (5 bases). CDR3 length: 14 residues. V lost 5 bases to trimming and J lost 2 bases, with 12 bases between them. Germline V lookup: CDR1 MGHDK, CDR2 SYGVNS. DNA for the CDR3: TGTGCCAGCAGTCCCGGGACGGGCAACACTGAAGCTTTCTCT. It is translated as CASSPGTGNTEAFS.

This clonotype was counted a few times. V and J are TRBV11-2 and TRBJ2-6, with 8 bases fitting TRBD2. V was pared by 2 bases and J by 3 bases, with 9 bases of the junction left unmatched. This CDR3 comprises 18 residues. The V gene's germline CDR1 is SGHAT and CDR2 FQNNGV. CDR3 nucleotide sequence: TGTGCCAGCAGCTTAAGCGGGGGCCGGATAAATGGGGCCAACGTCCTGACTTTC. It translates to CASSLSGGRINGANVLTF.

The chain has TRBV11-2 and TRBJ2-5; a weak D match, TRBD1 (5 bases). This CDR3 comprises 13 residues. The germline gives CDR1 SGHAT, CDR2 FQNNGV. V was pared by 2 bases and J by 5 bases, with 9 bases between. The CDR3 region has the DNA TGTGCCAGCAGCTTACAGGGTTCGGAGACCCAGTACTTC. This sequence encodes CASSLQGSETQYF.

This clonotype was seen ten or more times. V usage is TRBV6-2 or TRBV6-3 and J usage is TRBJ2-2; the match to TRBD2 covers 13 bases. CDR1 and CDR2 (germline): MNHEY, SVGEGT. With 6 bases clipped from V and 5 bases from J, the junction kept 6 bases outside the gene matches. CDR3 length: 16 residues. The CDR3 nucleotides are TGTGCCAGCAGCCGAGGACTAGCGGGAGTGACCGGGGAGCTGTTTTTT. Its translation is CASSRGLAGVTGELFF.

The chain recombines TRBV18 with TRBJ2-2; a weak D match, TRBD2 (6 bases). The V end lost 6 bases, the J end lost 6 bases, and 17 bases lay between the germline ends. The CDR3 consists of 15 residues. Germline V lookup: CDR1 KGHSH, CDR2 LQKENI. CDR3 nucleotide sequence: TGTGCCAGCTCGCCTGAGGAGGGTGCGGCCGGGGAGCTGTTTTTT. Protein product: CASSPEEGAAGELFF. The variable domain in full, with the rest retrieved from reference TRBV18 and TRBJ2-2, is NAGVMQNPRHLVRRRGQEARLRCSPMKGHSHVYWYRQLPEEGLKFMVYLQKENIIDESGMPKERFSAEFPKEGPSILRIQQVVRGDSAAYFCASSPEEGAAGELFFGEGSRLTVL.

This clonotype showed up many times. The genes are TRBV2 and TRBJ1-1, with unresolved D. The germline V gene encodes CDR1 SNHLY and CDR2 FYNNEI. Trimming took off 2 bases at V and 1 base at J, with 8 bases between the two ends. This CDR3 is 14 amino acids long. CDR3 residues: CASSEKITNTEAFF. CDR3 coding DNA: TGTGCCAGCAGTGAAAAGATTACGAACACTGAAGCTTTCTTT.